This passage covers 17 T cell receptor beta chains from one sample sequenced in a study of T cells in Graves' hyperthyroidism and ophthalmopathy. TCR beta CDR3 regions were amplified from RNA transcripts. Researchers ran a first-round RT-PCR on the TCR CDR3 using the HTBI primer set. One entry per CDR3 protein results from TCRdb running MiXCR on the multiplex PCR reads. In the table there are around 490,000 distinct CDR3 sequences, around 20% of which are singletons. Sample: blood. The receptors were gathered from a man aged 40-49 years with Graves' ophthalmopathy.

This clonotype was seen a few times. The chain uses TRBV20-1 and TRBJ2-4; 7 bases map to TRBD1. The ends lost 4 bases at V and 2 bases at J; junction bases unmatched: 8. CDR1 is DFQATT and CDR2 is SNEGSKA in the germline V gene (reference sequence). This CDR3 has 15 residues. The DNA of the CDR3 is TGCAGTGCTACACAGGGGATGCGACCCAAAAACATTCAGTACTTC. This translates into CSATQGMRPKNIQYF.

In its sample, this clonotype was seen many times. This chain connects TRBV10-3 to TRBJ2-7; D is unclear. The ends were cut back, 0 bases at V and 2 bases at J, with 8 bases in the middle. Germline V lookup: CDR1 ENHRY, CDR2 SYGVKD. The CDR3 has 14 residues. The CDR3 DNA reads TGTGCCATCAGTGAGTCACCAGGCGCCTACGAGCAGTACTTC. Translation gives CAISESPGAYEQYF.

V gene TRBV10-3 combines with J gene TRBJ1-6, with 8 bases fitting TRBD1. Trimming at V came to 8 bases and at J to 6 bases, leaving 3 bases not matched to a gene. CDR1 is ENHRY and CDR2 is SYGVKD in the germline V gene. This CDR3 region has 13 residues. CDR3 nucleotide sequence: TGTGCCATCTCGGGACAGGTTAATTCACCCCTCCACTTT. It translates to CAISGQVNSPLHF.

This clonotype occurred a few times. The chain uses TRBV10-3 and TRBJ1-2; D is ambiguous. The CDR3 extends over 14 amino acids. Germline CDR1 and CDR2: ENHRY and SYGVKD. V was clipped by 0 bases and J by 2 bases, with 7 bases between them. The CDR3 is CAISESRKNYGYTF. The CDR3 region has the DNA TGTGCCATCAGTGAGTCGCGGAAAAACTATGGCTACACCTTC.

This clonotype has at least ten counts. The genes are TRBV10-3 and TRBJ2-5, with TRBD2 matching over 7 bases. This CDR3 is 16 amino acids long. Trimming cost V 3 bases and J 1 base; bases outside gene matches: 8. Germline CDR1 ENHRY, CDR2 SYGVKD. In DNA, the CDR3 is TGTGCCATCAGTGACTGGGGTAGCGGGTCCCAAGAGACCCAGTACTTC. Translated, it gives CAISDWGSGSQETQYF.

The sample holds many counts of this clonotype. This sequence joins TRBV12-3 or TRBV12-4 and TRBJ1-1; no firm D call. The CDR3 totals 14 residues. Trimming stripped 8 bases from V and 1 base from J, with 14 bases between. DNA of the CDR3: TGTGCCAGCTGCCGGCCCGGGGAGAACACTGAAGCTTTCTTT. This translates into CASCRPGENTEAFF.

The rearrangement uses TRBV20-1 and TRBJ1-2; D ambiguous. Per germline, CDR1 DFQATT and CDR2 SNEGSKA (reference sequence). This CDR3 comprises 16 residues. With 6 bases removed from V and 8 bases from J, the gap between germline ends came to 28 bases. The CDR3 region has the DNA TGCAGTGCGATCACAACGGACCTACACCTCAATTGGGGCTACACCTTC. Translated, it gives CSAITTDLHLNWGYTF.

This clonotype was seen repeatedly, ten times or more. The rearrangement links TRBV3-1 to TRBJ2-7; 9 bases match TRBD2. This CDR3 spans 16 amino acids. The V gene end was trimmed by 1 base and the J gene end by 2 bases; junction bases not matched to a gene: 6. Germline CDR1 reads LGHDT; CDR2 reads YNNKEL (reference sequence). The CDR3 DNA sequence: TGTGCCAGCAGCCAAGGAAGGCGGGGGGGGACCTACGAGCAGTACTTC. Protein sequence: CASSQGRRGGTYEQYF.

There are many counts of this clonotype. The chain employs TRBV5-1 and TRBJ2-4, with 10 bases that match TRBD2. The CDR3 totals 15 residues. Germline CDR1 SGHRS, CDR2 YFSETQ. V lost 0 bases, J lost 9 bases, and 6 bases stayed unmatched. CDR3 in DNA: TGCGCCAGCAGCTTGGAGCCTAGCGGGAGACCCATTCAGTACTTC. Protein sequence: CASSLEPSGRPIQYF.

The chain combines TRBV20-1 with TRBJ1-5; 10 bases align to TRBD1. The trim removed 4 bases at V and 5 bases at J, leaving 11 bases unmatched. This CDR3 spans 16 amino acids. Germline V CDR1 and CDR2: DFQATT, SNEGSKA (reference sequence). The CDR3 region is CSATQIGQGGYQPQHF. CDR3 in DNA: TGCAGTGCTACCCAGATTGGACAGGGGGGATATCAGCCCCAGCATTTT.

This clonotype was recorded a few times. The chain joins TRBV6-1 to TRBJ1-1; D is unclear. This CDR3 spans 13 amino acids. Trimming stripped 5 bases from V and 8 bases from J, with 15 bases between. The germline V gene has CDR1 MNHNS and CDR2 SASEGT. The CDR3 spells CASSHGDSAEAFF. For the CDR3, the DNA is TGTGCCAGCAGTCACGGGGATTCGGCGGAAGCTTTCTTT.

This clonotype was detected ten times or more. The chain links TRBV18 to TRBJ1-2, with 9 nucleotides matching TRBD1. V lost 3 bases, J lost 8 bases, and 7 bases stayed unmatched. Germline V gene sequence: CDR1 KGHSH, CDR2 LQKENI. The CDR3 covers 14 residues. CDR3 DNA: TGTGCCAGCTCACCGCTACAGGGGGCTCGGGGCTACACCTTC. Protein: CASSPLQGARGYTF.

Only a few counts were recorded for this clonotype. The gene calls are TRBV20-1 and TRBJ2-7; the match to TRBD2 covers 9 bases. CDR3 size: 15 residues. After removal of 0 bases from V and 5 bases from J, the junction contained 8 bases not matched to a gene. Germline V gives CDR1 DFQATT, CDR2 SNEGSKA (reference sequence). The CDR3 reads CSARDLGRGGHEQYF. The CDR3 DNA reads TGCAGTGCTAGAGATCTAGGGCGGGGGGGTCACGAGCAGTACTTC.

The genes are TRBV19 and TRBJ1-5; a weak D match, TRBD1 (5 bases). The CDR3 covers 14 residues. Germline values: CDR1 LNHDA, CDR2 SQIVND (reference sequence). The V end was cut by 5 bases, the J end by 4 bases, with 12 bases between. CDR3 bases: TGTGCCAGTAGTTTCGGGACGTGGAATCAGCCCCAGCATTTT. Translating gives CASSFGTWNQPQHF.

This clonotype was counted at least ten times. This chain links TRBV6-1 with TRBJ1-2; D remains ambiguous. In germline, CDR1 is MNHNS, CDR2 SASEGT. Trimming removed 0 bases from V and 8 bases from J, with 7 bases in between. The CDR3 covers 12 residues. The CDR3: CASSEAVVGYTF. The DNA of the CDR3 is TGTGCCAGCAGTGAAGCGGTCGTGGGCTACACCTTC.

The chain has TRBV11-3 and TRBJ2-5; a possible D gene is TRBD1 (6 bases). The germline CDR1 and CDR2 sequences are SGHNT and YENEEA. The CDR3 totals 14 residues. Between the trimmed V and J ends, which lost 4 bases and 6 bases, there was a span of 15 bases. The CDR3 DNA sequence: TGTGCCAGCAGCTCCCGGGACATCCCCAAGACCCAGTACTTC. Protein: CASSSRDIPKTQYF.

This clonotype has a handful of counts. V usage is TRBV7-9 and J usage is TRBJ2-6, with unresolved D. Germline CDR1 is SEHNR and CDR2 is FQNEAQ (reference sequence). Trimming shortened V by 4 bases and J by 0 bases, and 13 bases separated the two germline ends. CDR3 length equals 17 residues. The CDR3 nucleotides are TGTGCCAGCAGCTACGTCCCTCTCCTCTCTGGGGCCAACGTCCTGACTTTC. Its translation: CASSYVPLLSGANVLTF. The complete variable domain, with remaining parts taken from reference TRBV7-9 and TRBJ2-6, reads DTGVSQNPRHKITKRGQNVTFRCDPISEHNRLYWYRQTLGQGPEFLTYFQNEAQLEKSRLLSDRFSAERPKGSFSTLEIQRTEQGDSAMYLCASSYVPLLSGANVLTFGAGSRLTVL.